Shown below are 6 T cell receptor beta chains from a single sample sequenced in a study of cytomegalovirus exposure and HLA in healthy donors. PCR employed 60 Vbeta and 13 Jbeta primers. The assay was immunoSEQ multiplex PCR, and TCRdb's table has in-frame clones only and misses some. The sample consists of about 120,000 clones, around 74% of them appearing once. The specimen was PBMCs. These receptors all come from a man aged 55 to 70 in good health and CMV-seropositive.

This clone was counted a single time. The genes are TRBV7-3 and TRBJ2-3; tentative D call: TRBD2 (6 bases). The V end lost 10 bases, the J end lost 4 bases, and 15 bases lay between the germline ends. The germline CDR1 and CDR2 sequences are SGHTA and FQGTGA. The CDR3 length is 13 residues. The CDR3, as DNA: TGTGCCACTTCGTCGGCGGGATCAGATACGCAGTATTTT. This gives the protein CATSSAGSDTQYF.

The chain combines TRBV7-8 with TRBJ1-1; D is undetermined. Germline assignment: CDR1 SGHVS and CDR2 FQNEAQ. The CDR3 loop spans 12 amino acids. Trimming shortened V by 7 bases and J by 5 bases, and 11 bases separated the two germline ends. The DNA of the CDR3 is TGTGCCAGCACCCCGAGGGTTACTGAAGCTTTCTTT. Its translation: CASTPRVTEAFF.

The chain has TRBV2 and TRBJ1-5; 8 bases are a match to TRBD1. CDR1 is SNHLY and CDR2 is FYNNEI in the germline V gene. The CDR3 loop spans 15 amino acids. V gave up 6 bases and J gave up 0 bases; unmatched junction bases: 4. CDR3 DNA: TGTGCCAGCAGCCAACAGGGGGTTAGCAATCAGCCCCAGCATTTT. Translated, it gives CASSQQGVSNQPQHF.

This clone is a singleton in its sample. The genes are TRBV18 and TRBJ2-3; 7 bases fit TRBD2. This CDR3 has 17 amino acids. V gave up 0 bases and J gave up 0 bases; unmatched junction bases: 6. CDR1 KGHSH and CDR2 LQKENI come from the germline V gene. Here the CDR3 reads CASSPPRGSGSTDTQYF. The DNA for the CDR3 is TGTGCCAGCTCACCACCACGAGGTAGCGGGAGCACAGATACGCAGTATTTT.

In its sample, this clone was seen a few times. The chain uses TRBV11-2 and TRBJ2-5; 11 nucleotides line up with TRBD1. Trimming at V came to 8 bases and at J to 5 bases, leaving 10 bases not matched to a gene. CDR3 length: 15 amino acids. CDR1 SGHAT and CDR2 FQNNGV come from the germline V gene. The CDR3 DNA follows: TGTGCCAGCGGCAGGACAGGGGGCTTCGGGGAGACCCAGTACTTC. This gives the protein CASGRTGGFGETQYF. Together with reference TRBV11-2 and TRBJ2-5, the CDR3 gives the full variable domain: EAGVAQSPRYKIIEKRQSVAFWCNPISGHATLYWYQQILGQGPKLLIQFQNNGVVDDSQLPKDRFSAERLKGVDSTLKIQPAKLEDSAVYLCASGRTGGFGETQYFGPGTRLLVL.

This chain uses TRBV28 with TRBJ2-3; TRBD1 might be the D (5 bases). Per germline, CDR1 MDHEN and CDR2 SYDVKM. V lost 1 base and J 12 bases, leaving 11 bases between the germline ends. The CDR3 sequence is 12 residues long. In nucleotides, the CDR3 is TGTGCCAGCAGTTTATCGGACAACAGACAGTATTTT. This encodes CASSLSDNRQYF. Full variable domain (remainder filled in from reference TRBV28 and TRBJ2-3): DVKVTQSSRYLVKRTGEKVFLECVQDMDHENMFWYRQDPGLGLRLIYFSYDVKMKEKGDIPEGYSVSREKKERFSLILESASTNQTSMYLCASSLSDNRQYFGPGTRLTVL.